This TCR beta chain was profiled in a study of cytomegalovirus exposure and HLA in healthy donors. This clone was detected a few times. The PCR ran on 60 Vbeta and 13 Jbeta primers. The data were produced by immunoSEQ multiplex PCR, yet TCRdb's version contains in-frame clones alone and is incomplete. The table includes roughly 86,000 clones, over 50% detected once. The germline V gene encodes CDR1 SNHLY and CDR2 FYNNEI. The CDR3 is made up of 16 amino acids. V shed 6 bases and J 3 bases; nucleotides not matched to a gene: 10. Sequencing used PBMCs. This sequence originates from a man aged 25 to 40 in good health and CMV-seronegative. This chain uses TRBV2 with TRBJ1-4, with 7 bases matching TRBD1. In nucleotides, the CDR3 is TGTGCCAGCAGCTCCTCCAACCAGGGGGCTAATGAAAAACTGTTTTTT. This sequence encodes CASSSSNQGANEKLFF.